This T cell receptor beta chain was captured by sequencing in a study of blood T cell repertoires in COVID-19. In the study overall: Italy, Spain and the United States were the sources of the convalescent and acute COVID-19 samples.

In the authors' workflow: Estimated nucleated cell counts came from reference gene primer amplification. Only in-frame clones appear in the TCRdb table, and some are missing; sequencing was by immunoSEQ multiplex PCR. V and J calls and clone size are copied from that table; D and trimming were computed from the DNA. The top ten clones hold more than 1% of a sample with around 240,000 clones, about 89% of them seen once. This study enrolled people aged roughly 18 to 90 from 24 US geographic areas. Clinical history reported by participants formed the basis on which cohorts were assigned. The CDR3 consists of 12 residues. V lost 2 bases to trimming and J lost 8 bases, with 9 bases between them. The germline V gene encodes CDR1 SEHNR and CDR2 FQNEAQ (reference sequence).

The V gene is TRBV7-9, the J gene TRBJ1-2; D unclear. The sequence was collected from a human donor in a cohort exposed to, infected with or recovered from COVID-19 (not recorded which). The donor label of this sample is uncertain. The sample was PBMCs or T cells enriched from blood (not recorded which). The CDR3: CASSLYGEGYTF. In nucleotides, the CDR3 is TGTGCCAGCAGCTTATACGGGGAGGGCTACACCTTC.